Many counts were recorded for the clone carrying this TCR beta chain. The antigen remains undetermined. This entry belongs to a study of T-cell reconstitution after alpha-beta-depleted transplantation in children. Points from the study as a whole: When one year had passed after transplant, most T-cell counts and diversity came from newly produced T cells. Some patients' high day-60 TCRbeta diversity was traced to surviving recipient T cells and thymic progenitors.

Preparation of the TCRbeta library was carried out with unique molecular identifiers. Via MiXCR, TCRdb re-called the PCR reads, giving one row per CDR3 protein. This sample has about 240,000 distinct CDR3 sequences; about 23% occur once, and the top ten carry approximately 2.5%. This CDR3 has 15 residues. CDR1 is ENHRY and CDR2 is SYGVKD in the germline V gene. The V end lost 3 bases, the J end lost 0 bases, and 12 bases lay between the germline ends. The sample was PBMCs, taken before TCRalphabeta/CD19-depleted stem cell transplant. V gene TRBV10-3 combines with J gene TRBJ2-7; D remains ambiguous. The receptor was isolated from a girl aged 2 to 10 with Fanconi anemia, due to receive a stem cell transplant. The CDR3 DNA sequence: TGTGCCATCAGTGACTACAGCTTCAGCTCCTACGAGCAGTACTTC. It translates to CAISDYSFSSYEQYF.